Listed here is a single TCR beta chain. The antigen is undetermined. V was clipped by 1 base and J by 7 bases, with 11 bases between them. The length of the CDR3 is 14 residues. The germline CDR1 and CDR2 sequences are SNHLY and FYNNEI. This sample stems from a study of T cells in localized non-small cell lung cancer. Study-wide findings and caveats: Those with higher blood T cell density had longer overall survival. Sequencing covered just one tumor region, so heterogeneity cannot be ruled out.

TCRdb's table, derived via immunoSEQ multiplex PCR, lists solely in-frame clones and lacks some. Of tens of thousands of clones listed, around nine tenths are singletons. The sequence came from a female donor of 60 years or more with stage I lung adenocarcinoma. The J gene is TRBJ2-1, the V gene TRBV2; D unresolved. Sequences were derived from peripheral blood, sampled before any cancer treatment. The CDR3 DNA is TGTGCCAGCAGTGAAGGAATAGGGCCGAATGAGCAGTTCTTC. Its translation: CASSEGIGPNEQFF. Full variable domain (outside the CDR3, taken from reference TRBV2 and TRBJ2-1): EPEVTQTPSHQVTQMGQEVILRCVPISNHLYFYWYRQILGQKVEFLVSFYNNEISEKSEIFDDQFSVERPDGSNFTLKIRSTKLEDSAMYFCASSEGIGPNEQFFGPGTRLTVL.